This section outlines one TCR beta chain sequence together with its context. Its antigen is currently unknown. These data come from a study of cytomegalovirus exposure and HLA in healthy donors. Study-level results: In a later analysis, the majority of CMV-associated beta chains seemingly showed HLA restriction. In a later analysis, parvovirus B19, influenza, CMV and Epstein-Barr virus appeared linked to several top co-occurrence clusters. Across donors, presence/absence analyses took sequencing depth to be roughly uniform.

60 Vbeta and 13 Jbeta primers were used in PCR. Libraries were prepared by immunoSEQ multiplex PCR; TCRdb keeps only in-frame clonotypes and omits some of them. The sample lists 150,000 to 180,000 clones, 70% to 85% occurring once. The sample was PBMCs. The TCR was taken from a man between 25 and 39 years old in good health and CMV-seronegative.

CDR3 in amino acids: CATSRGPPKGETQYF. The CDR3 region has the DNA TGTGCCACCAGCAGAGGGCCACCCAAGGGGGAGACCCAGTACTTC. The chain couples TRBV15 to TRBJ2-5; D is perhaps TRBD1 (5 bases). This CDR3 contains 15 residues. CDR1 and CDR2 (germline): LNHNV, YYDKDF (reference sequence). V was clipped by 1 base and J by 5 bases, with 14 bases between them. Together with reference TRBV15 and TRBJ2-5, the CDR3 gives the full variable domain: DAMVIQNPRYQVTQFGKPVTLSCSQTLNHNVMYWYQQKSSQAPKLLFHYYDKDFNNEADTPDNFQSRRPNTSFCFLDIRSPGLGDTAMYLCATSRGPPKGETQYFGPGTRLLVL.